The present T cell receptor (beta chain) was sequenced within a study of blood T cells in healthy people across ages. This clonotype was counted only a few times. The CDR3 totals 14 residues. Germline values: CDR1 DFQATT, CDR2 SNEGSKA (reference sequence). Then a second PCR, running about 6 to 12 cycles, was carried out with a sample-barcoded 5' primer and a J-beta primer mix. TCRdb ran MiXCR on the 5' RACE reads and lists one entry per CDR3 protein. The data show about 560,000 distinct CDR3 sequences, over 25% seen once. This same sample was also taken into another study, of T cells of mothers and their children. As that study records: About 3.1 million TCR beta reads per child versus over 9.5 million per mother.

This TCR derives from a boy younger than 10 in good health. J is TRBJ2-5 and V is TRBV20-1; 13 bases are a match to TRBD2. Near its end, the DNA agrees better with TRBJ2-1, so the J call may be wrong. The sequencing sample was made of blood. CDR3 sequence (DNA): TGCAGTGCTATACTAGCGGGAGGGCCGAATGAGCAGTTCTTC. It specifies CSAILAGGPNEQFF.